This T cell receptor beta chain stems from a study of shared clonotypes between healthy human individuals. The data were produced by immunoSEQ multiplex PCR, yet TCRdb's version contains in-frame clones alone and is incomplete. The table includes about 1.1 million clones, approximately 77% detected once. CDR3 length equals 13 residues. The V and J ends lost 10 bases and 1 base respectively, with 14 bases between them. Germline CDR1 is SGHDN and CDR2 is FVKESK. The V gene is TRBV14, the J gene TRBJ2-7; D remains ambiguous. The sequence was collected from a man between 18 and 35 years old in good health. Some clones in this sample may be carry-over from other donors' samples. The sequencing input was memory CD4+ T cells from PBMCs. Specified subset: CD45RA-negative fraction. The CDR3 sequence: CANLLGHSYEQYF. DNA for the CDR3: TGTGCCAACCTCCTTGGTCATTCCTACGAGCAGTACTTC.